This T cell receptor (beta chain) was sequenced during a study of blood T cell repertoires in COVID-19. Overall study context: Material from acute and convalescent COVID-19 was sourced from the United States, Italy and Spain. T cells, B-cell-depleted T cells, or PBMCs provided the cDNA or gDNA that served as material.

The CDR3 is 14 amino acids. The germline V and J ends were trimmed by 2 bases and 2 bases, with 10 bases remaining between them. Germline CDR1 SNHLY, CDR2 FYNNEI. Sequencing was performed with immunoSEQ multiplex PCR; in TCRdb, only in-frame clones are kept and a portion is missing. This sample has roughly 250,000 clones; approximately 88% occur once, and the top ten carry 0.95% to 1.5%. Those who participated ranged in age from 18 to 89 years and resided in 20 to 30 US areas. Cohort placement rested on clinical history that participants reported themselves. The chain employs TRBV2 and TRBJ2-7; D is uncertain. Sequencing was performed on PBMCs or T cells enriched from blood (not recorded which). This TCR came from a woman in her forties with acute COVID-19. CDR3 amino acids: CASSELAGPYEQYF. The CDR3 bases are TGTGCCAGCAGTGAATTGGCAGGCCCCTACGAGCAGTACTTC.